This record covers a single T cell receptor (beta chain). Its target is unknown. This specimen belongs to a study of beta chain features in type 1 diabetes. Study-wide points: Insertions were fewer and deletions more numerous at VDJ junctions in type 1 diabetes patients.

The authors sorted CD4+ naive, central memory, regulatory and stem cell-like memory cells via CD45RO/CCR7/CD25/CD127/CD95/CD27. Every isolated RNA sample was fully reverse transcribed, so sequencing captured expressed TCRB transcripts. The table came from immunoSEQ multiplex PCR; TCRdb's copy has only in-frame clones and leaves some out. The sample lists roughly 330,000 clones; roughly 9.6% were seen once. Sequencing was done on a sample of naive CD4+ T cells from blood. The TCR sequence derives from a woman in her twenties or thirties in good health.

The CDR3, as DNA: TGTGCCAGCAGTGAGCCAGGGATCCACCAAGAGACCCAGTACTTC. Amino acid sequence: CASSEPGIHQETQYF. V and J are TRBV27 and TRBJ2-5, with D possibly TRBD1 on 5 matching bases. Deletions cut 5 bases from V and 0 bases from J, with 13 bases between. The length of the CDR3 is 15 residues. Germline CDR1 reads MNHEY; CDR2 reads SMNVEV (reference sequence).